This TCR beta chain stems from a study of T cell responses to AZD1222 COVID-19 vaccine. Study-wide results and caveats: Increased Spike-specific TCR breadth and depth were observed after two AZD1222 doses. With dominance at 160-218 and 743-854, vaccine-associated CD4 TCRs spanned spike.

Per germline, CDR1 MNHEY and CDR2 SVGAGI. There are 13 residues in the CDR3. Deletions cut 4 bases from V and 1 base from J, with 7 bases between. Profiling relied on immunoSEQ multiplex PCR, and the TCRdb table lists in-frame clones only, not all of them. In the table there are over 100,000 clones, just over 90% of which are singletons. As for this clone: Its antigen is undetermined.

This rearrangement joins TRBV6-5 to TRBJ1-1, with a weak D call TRBD1 (5 bases). Sequencing was performed on peripheral blood, taken on day 0 of AZD1222 vaccination. This clonotype originated in an adult in good health. CDR3 in amino acids: CASSSDKNTEAFF. CDR3 nucleotide sequence: TGTGCCAGCAGTTCGGACAAGAACACTGAAGCTTTCTTT.